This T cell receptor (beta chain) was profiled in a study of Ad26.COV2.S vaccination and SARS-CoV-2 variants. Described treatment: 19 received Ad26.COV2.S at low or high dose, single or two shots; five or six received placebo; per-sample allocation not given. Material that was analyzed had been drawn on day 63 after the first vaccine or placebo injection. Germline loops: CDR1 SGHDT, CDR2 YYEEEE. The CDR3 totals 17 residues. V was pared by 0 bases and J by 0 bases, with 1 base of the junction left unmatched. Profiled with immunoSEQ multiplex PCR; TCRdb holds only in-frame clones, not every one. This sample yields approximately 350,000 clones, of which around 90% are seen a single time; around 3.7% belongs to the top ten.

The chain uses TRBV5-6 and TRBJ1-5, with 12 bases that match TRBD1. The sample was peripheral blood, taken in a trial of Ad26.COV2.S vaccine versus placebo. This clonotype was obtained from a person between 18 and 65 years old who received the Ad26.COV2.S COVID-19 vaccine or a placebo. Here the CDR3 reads CASSLGDRGLSNQPQHF. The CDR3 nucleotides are TGTGCCAGCAGCTTGGGGGACAGGGGGCTTAGCAATCAGCCCCAGCATTTT.